The clone carrying this T cell receptor beta chain was seen just once. Study members were between 18 and 89 years old and lived in over 20 US regions. Authors' analysis steps: It was from reference gene primer amplification that nucleated cell counts were estimated. Assay: immunoSEQ multiplex PCR; the TCRdb copy retains only in-frame clones and omits some. The DNA was the basis for D and trimming; V, J and clone size are from that table. The sample has a few hundred thousand clones, about 80% seen once. This entry comes from a study of blood T cell repertoires in COVID-19. Study background: T cells, B-cell-depleted T cells, or PBMCs supplied cDNA or gDNA.

This TCR was sampled from a man in his fifties who had recovered from COVID-19. Sequences were obtained from PBMCs or T cells enriched from blood (not recorded which).

Written as DNA, the CDR3 is TGTGCCAGCAGTGGCTGGGAGACCCAGTACTTC. Its translation: CASSGWETQYF. The rearrangement uses TRBV28 and TRBJ2-5; no definite D call. This CDR3 region has 11 residues. The V end lost 5 bases, the J end lost 5 bases, and 6 bases lay between the germline ends. Germline values: CDR1 MDHEN, CDR2 SYDVKM.